The 15 T cell receptor beta chains presented below share a single source sample, sequenced in a study of T cell repertoires in cytomegalovirus infection. From the reads, TCRdb called clonotypes with MiXCR, one entry per CDR3 protein. There are over 100,000 distinct CDR3 sequences in the sample; roughly 30% occur only once, and about three quarters lies in the top ten. These receptors' targets are unknown. This material consisted of CD8+ T cells from cultured PBMCs, taken from culture after CMV antigen stimulation. The receptor set was obtained from a human donor in good health (CMV status not recorded). Some clones in this sample may be carry-over from other donors' samples.

In this sample, this clonotype turned up many times. CDR3 loop: CASSLVAGTGHTEAFF. The CDR3 region has the DNA TGTGCCAGCAGCTTAGTTGCCGGGACAGGGCACACTGAAGCTTTCTTT. J is TRBJ1-1 and V is TRBV7-8, with 9 bases matching TRBD1. This CDR3 is 16 amino acids long. The trim removed 1 base at V and 3 bases at J, leaving 6 bases unmatched. The germline V gene encodes CDR1 SGHVS and CDR2 FQNEAQ.

The CDR3 DNA sequence: TGTGCCAGCACCATACGGGGGCGGATGAACACTGAAGCTTTCTTT. It specifies CASTIRGRMNTEAFF. The chain couples TRBV5-6 to TRBJ1-1; D might be TRBD1 (6 bases). Looked up from germline, CDR1 is SGHDT and CDR2 is YYEEEE. The CDR3 totals 15 residues. With 6 bases removed from V and 0 bases from J, the gap between germline ends came to 15 bases.

This clonotype was seen a handful of times. This chain links TRBV19 with TRBJ2-7; no firm D call. The CDR3 is 11 amino acids. Trimming stripped 7 bases from V and 2 bases from J, with 6 bases between. Germline V gene data show CDR1 as LNHDA and CDR2 as SQIVND (reference sequence). CDR3 protein: CASNGAYEQYF. CDR3 DNA sequence: TGTGCCAGTAACGGAGCCTACGAGCAGTACTTC.

CDR3 DNA: TGTGCCAGCGGTAATCCGGCTAGCGGGGAGTCCTACAATGAGCAGTTCTTC. It translates to CASGNPASGESYNEQFF. V and J are TRBV2 and TRBJ2-1; 9 bases are a match to TRBD2. The CDR3 has 17 residues. The trim removed 8 bases at V and 1 base at J, leaving 12 bases unmatched. Germline V gene data show CDR1 as SNHLY and CDR2 as FYNNEI.

The genes are TRBV7-9 and TRBJ2-3; D uncertain. This CDR3 comprises 13 residues. The V end was cut by 5 bases, the J end by 7 bases, with 13 bases between. The germline V gene has CDR1 SEHNR and CDR2 FQNEAQ (reference sequence). CDR3 sequence reads: CASSPASGYTQYF. In DNA, the CDR3 is TGTGCCAGCAGCCCAGCTTCCGGGTATACGCAGTATTTT.

The rearrangement links TRBV7-6 to TRBJ2-5; no reliable D call. The V gene's germline CDR1 is SGHVS and CDR2 FNYEAQ. Deletions cut 6 bases from V and 1 base from J, with 15 bases between. This CDR3 comprises 15 residues. In nucleotides, the CDR3 is TGTGCCAGCAGACTCCTCGGGTCCCCCCAAGAGACCCAGTACTTC. Encoded protein: CASRLLGSPQETQYF.

The J gene is TRBJ2-7, the V gene TRBV9; D is perhaps TRBD2 (6 bases). This CDR3 is built from 16 residues. V was pared by 0 bases and J by 0 bases, with 13 bases between. Germline values: CDR1 SGDLS, CDR2 YYNGEE. The CDR3 protein is CASSVGGTPSSYEQYF. CDR3 in DNA: TGTGCCAGCAGCGTAGGGGGGACTCCAAGCTCCTACGAGCAGTACTTC.

The chain joins TRBV18 to TRBJ1-2; D possibly corresponds to TRBD1 (5 bases). The germline V gene has CDR1 KGHSH and CDR2 LQKENI. Between the trimmed V and J ends, which lost 3 bases and 4 bases, there was a span of 9 bases. The CDR3 runs to 13 residues. CDR3 in amino acids: CASSPGDGYGYTF. CDR3 nucleotides: TGTGCCAGCTCACCGGGGGACGGCTATGGCTACACCTTC.

The rearrangement uses TRBV6-6 and TRBJ1-3, with D unresolved. Germline V lookup: CDR1 MNHNY, CDR2 SVGAGI (reference sequence). Trimming cost V 4 bases and J 2 bases, with 18 bases left between them. The CDR3 is 17 amino acids. The chain's CDR3 is CASSWIVSQLTGNTIYF. CDR3 nucleotides: TGTGCCAGCAGTTGGATAGTTTCACAGCTAACTGGAAACACCATATATTTT.

The rearrangement joins TRBV7-6 to TRBJ1-6; 10 positions match TRBD1. The ends lost 3 bases at V and 9 bases at J; junction bases unmatched: 11. CDR1 is SGHVS and CDR2 is FNYEAQ in the germline V gene. The CDR3 has 17 amino acids. CDR3 region: CASSFTGTGEYGSPLHF. The CDR3 region has the DNA TGTGCCAGCAGCTTTACCGGGACAGGGGAATACGGTTCACCCCTCCACTTT.

This clonotype was recorded a few times. The rearrangement uses TRBV28 and TRBJ2-7, with unresolved D. V lost 1 base and J 7 bases, leaving 14 bases between the germline ends. From germline, CDR1 is MDHEN and CDR2 SYDVKM. The CDR3 sequence is 14 residues long. The CDR3 nucleotides read TGTGCCAGCAGTTTATCGGGTCTTGGCGTGGAGCAGTACTTC. It yields the protein CASSLSGLGVEQYF.

The CDR3 is CASSLYRQTRGNTIYF. In DNA form, the CDR3 reads TGTGCCAGCAGTTTATATCGGCAGACCCGCGGAAACACCATATATTTT. J is TRBJ1-3 and V is TRBV28, with no clear D. Trimming took 1 base from V and 4 from J, leaving 14 bases between them. The CDR3 loop spans 16 amino acids. From germline, CDR1 is MDHEN and CDR2 SYDVKM.

CDR3 protein: CSALDSDTGELFF. The DNA of the CDR3 is TGCAGCGCCCTGGACTCGGACACCGGGGAGCTGTTTTTT. The chain couples TRBV29-1 to TRBJ2-2; D might be TRBD2 (5 bases). This CDR3 is 13 amino acids long. Germline loops: CDR1 SQVTM, CDR2 ANQGSEA. Trimming stripped 7 bases from V and 3 bases from J, with 12 bases between.

The V and J genes are TRBV15 and TRBJ2-7, with D perhaps being TRBD1 or TRBD2 (6 bases each). The germline gives CDR1 LNHNV, CDR2 YYDKDF (reference sequence). The CDR3 contains 13 residues. Trimming stripped 0 bases from V and 13 bases from J, with 16 bases between. The CDR3, as DNA: TGTGCCACCAGCAGAGATCGGGGCCGGGGGCAATACTTC. Its translation: CATSRDRGRGQYF.

This rearrangement joins TRBV19 to TRBJ2-7, with D hard to call. The length of the CDR3 is 14 residues. Trimming removed 3 bases from V and 2 bases from J, with 11 bases in between. In germline, CDR1 is LNHDA, CDR2 SQIVND (reference sequence). Written as DNA, the CDR3 is TGTGCCAGTAGTATTACCGCCGCGGCCTACGAGCAGTACTTC. Protein sequence: CASSITAAAYEQYF. Full variable domain (outside the CDR3, taken from reference TRBV19 and TRBJ2-7): DGGITQSPKYLFRKEGQNVTLSCEQNLNHDAMYWYRQDPGQGLRLIYYSQIVNDFQKGDIAEGYSVSREKKESFPLTVTSAQKNPTAFYLCASSITAAAYEQYFGPGTRLTVT.